The subject of this entry is one T cell receptor (beta chain). The data derive from a study of blood T cell repertoires in COVID-19. TCRdb keeps only in-frame clones here, not all; method: immunoSEQ multiplex PCR. This sample has about 190,000 clones, with roughly 80% found just once. Germline trimming cut 1 base from V and 6 bases from J; bases unmatched to any gene: 9. There are 16 residues in the CDR3. The germline V gene has CDR1 KGHSH and CDR2 LQKENI. Sample: PBMCs or T cells enriched from blood (not recorded which). The gene calls are TRBV18 and TRBJ2-3; TRBD1 agrees at 8 bases. This sequence originates from a woman aged 25-40 years who had recovered from COVID-19. This CDR3 reads CASSPQGGQEFDTQYF. The CDR3, as DNA: TGTGCCAGCTCACCACAAGGGGGACAGGAGTTCGATACGCAGTATTTT.